The sequence of this TCR beta chain was determined in a study of T cell repertoires in cytomegalovirus infection. Overall study context: Public signatures in TCR beta pointed to CMV infection and matching HLA type.

Per germline, CDR1 SNHLY and CDR2 FYNNEI. After removal of 2 bases from V and 8 bases from J, the junction contained 6 bases not matched to a gene. The CDR3 loop spans 14 amino acids. Overall study findings and caveats: It was HLA-C-restricted CMV-specific TCR beta clonotypes that dominated the response ex vivo.

Via MiXCR, TCRdb re-called the reads, giving one row per CDR3 protein. The table records nearly 550,000 distinct CDR3 sequences, 16% of them present only once. With regard to this clonotype: The target antigen is unknown.

This TCR was recovered from a human donor in good health (CMV status not recorded). Some clones in this sample may be carry-over from other donors' samples. What was sequenced was CD8+ T cells from PBMCs. This chain links TRBV2 with TRBJ1-1, with 9 nucleotides matching TRBD1. The CDR3, as DNA: TGTGCCAGCAGTGAAACAGGGGGCGTTCGAGAAGCTTTCTTT. Translated: CASSETGGVREAFF.